This T cell receptor (beta chain) originates from a study of blood T cell repertoires in COVID-19. V was trimmed by 3 bases and J by 3 bases, leaving 17 bases between them. The V gene's germline CDR1 is MNHEY and CDR2 SMNVEV (reference sequence). This CDR3 region has 16 residues. Profiling relied on immunoSEQ multiplex PCR, and the TCRdb table lists in-frame clones only, not all of them. Of approximately 330,000 clones listed, around 91% were seen once; the top ten hold about 1%. The clonotype comes from a woman aged 40 to 50 with COVID-19, enrolled during active disease. This chain uses TRBV27 with TRBJ1-1; D possibly corresponds to TRBD1 (5 bases). The source material was peripheral blood. For the CDR3, the DNA is TGTGCCAGCAGTTTTGGCTTTCGCGGGGGGGACACTGAAGCTTTCTTT. This translates into CASSFGFRGGDTEAFF.